One TCR beta chain is described in this entry. The data belong to a study of blood T cell repertoires in COVID-19. Study-level information: Researchers got acute and convalescent COVID-19 samples from the United States, Italy and Spain. T cells, B-cell-depleted T cells, or PBMCs provided the cDNA or gDNA that served as material.

Germline trimming cut 4 bases from V and 6 bases from J; bases unmatched to any gene: 6. The CDR3 is 14 amino acids. CDR1 and CDR2 from the germline V gene are MNHNY and SVGAGI (reference sequence). Method: immunoSEQ multiplex PCR; TCRdb's copy keeps in-frame clones and lacks some. This sample has under 300,000 clones, with 70% to 90% found just once. The sequencing input was peripheral blood. The chain carries TRBV6-6 and TRBJ1-5; TRBD1 agrees at 7 bases. The receptor was derived from a woman aged 40 to 50 who had recovered from COVID-19. CDR3 nucleotide sequence: TGTGCCAGCAGTTCCGACAGGGAGGCTCAGCCCCAGCATTTT. This sequence encodes CASSSDREAQPQHF.